These 21 T cell receptor beta chains were sequenced from one sample in a study of beta chain features in type 1 diabetes. No antigen is known for these receptors. All of the isolated RNA was reverse transcribed, so expressed TCRB transcripts were sequenced. Sequenced by immunoSEQ multiplex PCR; TCRdb stores in-frame clones only, minus some. The data show about 660,000 clones, with around 15% seen just once and approximately 0.039% held by the top ten. Overall study results and limits: In all four CD4+ subsets, TCRB CDR3 length was significantly, moderately reduced in type 1 diabetes.

The sequencing input was naive CD4+ T cells from blood. These receptors came from a man younger than 30 with type 1 diabetes.

In its sample, this clone was seen a few times. This chain uses TRBV30 with TRBJ2-6; D is undetermined. Between the trimmed V and J ends, which lost 4 bases and 2 bases, there was a span of 3 bases. This CDR3 is built from 12 residues. Germline V gene sequence: CDR1 GTSNPN, CDR2 SVGIG (reference sequence). The CDR3 DNA sequence: TGTGCCTGGAAGGCTGGGGCCAACGTCCTGACTTTC. This translates into CAWKAGANVLTF.

This clone was seen a handful of times. The rearrangement uses TRBV9 and TRBJ2-5; the D gene could be TRBD1 or TRBD2 (5 bases each). The end of the DNA aligns better with TRBJ2-7, so the J call may be wrong. The CDR3 length is 14 residues. The germline gives CDR1 SGDLS, CDR2 YYNGEE. CDR3 region: CASSVDQGVYEQYF. CDR3 in DNA: TGTGCCAGCAGCGTAGACCAGGGAGTCTACGAGCAGTACTTC.

In this sample, this clone turned up a few times. This sequence joins TRBV2 and TRBJ1-2, with 10 positions matching TRBD1. The germline V gene has CDR1 SNHLY and CDR2 FYNNEI. The V segment lost 7 bases and the J segment 5 bases; nucleotides outside the gene matches: 7. The CDR3 has 14 residues. The CDR3 reads CASIGDRGFYGYTF. The CDR3 nucleotides read TGTGCCAGCATAGGGGACAGGGGATTTTATGGCTACACCTTC.

This clone occurred a few times. The CDR3 protein is CAWSSGQGADTQYF. The CDR3 nucleotides read TGTGCCTGGAGTTCGGGACAGGGAGCAGATACGCAGTATTTT. The chain couples TRBV30 to TRBJ2-3; 9 positions match TRBD1. The CDR3 is 14 residues long. V was pared by 2 bases and J by 4 bases, with 4 bases of the junction left unmatched. Germline V CDR1 and CDR2: GTSNPN, SVGIG (reference sequence).

This chain connects TRBV5-6 to TRBJ2-3; 12 bases agree with TRBD2. This CDR3 contains 16 residues. Germline values: CDR1 SGHDT, CDR2 YYEEEE. Germline trimming cut 2 bases from V and 5 bases from J; bases unmatched to any gene: 6. In nucleotides, the CDR3 is TGTGCCAGCAGCTTTCTAGCGGGGGGGCCGGTAGATACGCAGTATTTT. Translated, it gives CASSFLAGGPVDTQYF.

This chain links TRBV11-2 with TRBJ2-7; TRBD1 might be the D (5 bases). V shed 5 bases and J shed 5 bases, with 16 bases lying between them. Germline V lookup: CDR1 SGHAT, CDR2 FQNNGV. CDR3 length: 14 residues. CDR3 DNA sequence: TGTGCCAGCAGCCCGGGTTCCCAGGGCCACGAGCAGTACTTC. Its translation is CASSPGSQGHEQYF.

This clone was seen a handful of times. CDR3 residues: CASANPGPRDEQFF. The CDR3 coding sequence is TGTGCCAGCGCTAATCCGGGCCCCCGAGATGAGCAGTTCTTC. The V call is TRBV4-2, the J call TRBJ2-1; D is ambiguous. Trimming cost V 8 bases and J 8 bases, with 19 bases left between them. CDR1 is LGHNA and CDR2 is YNFKEQ in the germline V gene. There are 14 residues in the CDR3.

The rearrangement links TRBV15 to TRBJ2-5; D call uncertain. Trimming shortened V by 1 base and J by 7 bases, and 10 bases separated the two germline ends. The CDR3 covers 13 residues. Germline V gene sequence: CDR1 LNHNV, CDR2 YYDKDF (reference sequence). The CDR3 here is CATSRVAPMTQYF. CDR3 nucleotide sequence: TGTGCCACCAGCAGAGTGGCCCCGATGACCCAGTACTTC.

The chain employs TRBV10-3 and TRBJ2-1; 9 bases map to TRBD2. J was trimmed by 7 bases and V by 4 bases; bases with no gene match: 8. The CDR3 is made up of 15 amino acids. The germline V gene encodes CDR1 ENHRY and CDR2 SYGVKD. The CDR3 region is CAISGTSGLENEQFF. The DNA of the CDR3 is TGTGCCATCAGTGGAACTAGCGGGTTAGAAAATGAGCAGTTCTTC.

V and J are TRBV30 and TRBJ2-7; 13 bases fit TRBD2. This CDR3 is 18 amino acids long. Germline trimming cut 8 bases from V and 2 bases from J; bases unmatched to any gene: 18. Germline loops: CDR1 GTSNPN, CDR2 SVGIG (reference sequence). In DNA, the CDR3 is TGTGCCGGGACCCTTCGGACTAGCGGGAGTGAAGGCCCCTACGAGCAGTACTTC. Encoded protein: CAGTLRTSGSEGPYEQYF.

This clone was seen a handful of times. The V and J genes are TRBV10-3 and TRBJ2-4; possibly TRBD2 for D (5 bases). CDR1 is ENHRY and CDR2 is SYGVKD in the germline V gene. Trimming left V 0 bases short and J 6 bases short, with 12 bases between. This CDR3 region has 15 residues. DNA of the CDR3: TGTGCCATCAGTGAGTCAGAAGGGAGACCAAACATTCAGTACTTC. This codes for CAISESEGRPNIQYF.

This clone came up a few times. The chain is built from TRBV5-6 and TRBJ2-5; D is unresolved. V was shortened by 4 bases and J by 5 bases, with 6 bases between the two germline ends. This CDR3 spans 11 amino acids. The germline V gene has CDR1 SGHDT and CDR2 YYEEEE. CDR3 protein: CASSMRETQYF. The CDR3 DNA is TGTGCCAGCAGCATGAGGGAGACCCAGTACTTC. Supplemented by reference TRBV5-6 and TRBJ2-5, the full variable domain reads DAGVTQSPTHLIKTRGQQVTLRCSPKSGHDTVSWYQQALGQGPQFIFQYYEEEERQRGNFPDRFSGHQFPNYSSELNVNALLLGDSALYLCASSMRETQYFGPGTRLLVL.

This clone came up a few times. V gene TRBV13 combines with J gene TRBJ2-4; 8 bases are a match to TRBD1. CDR3 size: 16 residues. Germline CDR1 and CDR2: PRHDT and FYEKMQ (reference sequence). J was trimmed by 6 bases and V by 5 bases; bases with no gene match: 12. The CDR3 coding sequence is TGTGCCAGCAGCGCCCCGCAGGGGGCGCGGAGAAACATTCAGTACTTC. Translating gives CASSAPQGARRNIQYF. Full variable domain (rest looked up from reference TRBV13 and TRBJ2-4): AAGVIQSPRHLIKEKRETATLKCYPIPRHDTVYWYQQGPGQDPQFLISFYEKMQSDKGSIPDRFSAQQFSDYHSELNMSSLELGDSALYFCASSAPQGARRNIQYFGAGTRLSVL.

Here the CDR3 reads CASTTGPDLAKNIQYF. As DNA, the CDR3 is TGTGCCAGCACCACCGGGCCAGATCTAGCCAAAAACATTCAGTACTTC. The chain recombines TRBV9 with TRBJ2-4; no clear D. Trimming took off 6 bases at V and 0 bases at J, with 16 bases between the two ends. CDR3 length: 16 amino acids. Germline V lookup: CDR1 SGDLS, CDR2 YYNGEE.

The CDR3 is CASGRGSSYEQYF. CDR3 sequence (DNA): TGTGCCAGCGGAAGGGGCAGCTCCTACGAGCAGTACTTC. The chain is built from TRBV7-2 and TRBJ2-7; tentative D call: TRBD1 (5 bases). The CDR3 consists of 13 residues. Per germline, CDR1 SGHTA and CDR2 FQGNSA. V lost 8 bases and J 0 bases, leaving 11 bases between the germline ends.

The rearrangement joins TRBV4-3 to TRBJ2-2, with a possible D match to TRBD2 (6 bases). CDR1 is LGHNA and CDR2 is YSLEER in the germline V gene. The CDR3 contains 16 residues. V shed 1 base and J shed 1 base, with 10 bases lying between them. CDR3 DNA sequence: TGCGCCAGCAGCCAAGGGATCGGGAGGAACACCGGGGAGCTGTTTTTT. Translated: CASSQGIGRNTGELFF.

This clone was seen more than once but under ten times. The CDR3: CASSGQGAGELFF. The DNA of the CDR3 is TGTGCCAGCAGTGGTCAAGGGGCCGGGGAGCTGTTTTTT. The V gene is TRBV2, the J gene TRBJ2-2, with D tentatively TRBD1 (5 bases). Germline assignment: CDR1 SNHLY and CDR2 FYNNEI. This CDR3 comprises 13 residues. V was cut by 4 bases and J by 6 bases, with 9 bases left in between.

This clone was found a few times. V usage is TRBV5-1 and J usage is TRBJ2-3, with 9 bases lining up with TRBD2. This CDR3 region has 17 residues. The junction had 10 bases not matched to a gene; V was cut back by 0 bases and J by 5 bases. Germline CDR1 SGHRS, CDR2 YFSETQ. The CDR3 region is CASSLAQRGDGGDTQYF. The CDR3 DNA reads TGCGCCAGCAGCTTGGCCCAGCGGGGGGATGGTGGAGATACGCAGTATTTT.

This clone was counted only a few times. The rearrangement uses TRBV14 and TRBJ2-1; D is undetermined. CDR3 length: 12 amino acids. The V gene's germline CDR1 is SGHDN and CDR2 FVKESK. The V and J ends lost 4 bases and 5 bases respectively, with 6 bases between them. The DNA of the CDR3 is TGTGCCAGCAGCCCGAGCCACAATGAGCAGTTCTTC. Protein product: CASSPSHNEQFF.

Note on this clone: The identical CDR3 is also encoded by other nucleotide sequences in the sample. The chain carries TRBV18 and TRBJ1-1; D gene uncertain. Germline V gives CDR1 KGHSH, CDR2 LQKENI. The CDR3 contains 13 residues. V was pared by 3 bases and J by 2 bases, with 7 bases between. The CDR3 sequence is CASSPAENTEAFF. In DNA form, the CDR3 reads TGTGCCAGCTCACCCGCAGAAAACACTGAAGCTTTCTTT.

About this clone: A junction end diverges from the germline sequence, so it may reflect a read error. J is TRBJ2-7 and V is TRBV7-9; 7 positions agree with TRBD1. Germline CDR1 and CDR2: SEHNR and FQNEAQ (reference sequence). The CDR3 covers 12 residues. The CDR3: CASSLGQAERDF. The CDR3 bases are TGTGCCAGCAGTTTAGGACAGGCGGAAAGGGACTTC. The full variable domain, with the rest looked up from reference TRBV7-9 and TRBJ2-7, is DTGVSQNPRHKITKRGQNVTFRCDPISEHNRLYWYRQTLGQGPEFLTYFQNEAQLEKSRLLSDRFSAERPKGSFSTLEIQRTEQGDSAMYLCASSLGQAERDFGPGTRLTVT.